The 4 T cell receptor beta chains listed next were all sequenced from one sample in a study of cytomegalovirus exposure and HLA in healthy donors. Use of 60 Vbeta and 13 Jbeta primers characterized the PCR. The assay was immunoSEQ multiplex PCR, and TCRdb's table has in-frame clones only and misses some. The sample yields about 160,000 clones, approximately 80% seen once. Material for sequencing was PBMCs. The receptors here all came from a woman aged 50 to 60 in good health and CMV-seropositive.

CDR3 nucleotides: TGTGCCAGCAGCCAAGCTAGCGGGACCCCCTACGAGCAGTACTTC. Translation gives CASSQASGTPYEQYF. The V gene is TRBV9, the J gene TRBJ2-7, with TRBD2 identical over 9 bases. The length of the CDR3 is 15 residues. Germline loops: CDR1 SGDLS, CDR2 YYNGEE. V dropped 4 bases and J dropped 2; count of bases not matched to a gene: 7.

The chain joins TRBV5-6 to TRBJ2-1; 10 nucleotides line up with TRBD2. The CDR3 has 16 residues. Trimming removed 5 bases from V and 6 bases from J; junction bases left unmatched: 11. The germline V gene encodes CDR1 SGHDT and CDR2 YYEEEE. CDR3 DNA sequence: TGTGCCAGCAGTTATAAAGGGACTAGCGCCCTCAATGAGCAGTTCTTC. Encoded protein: CASSYKGTSALNEQFF.

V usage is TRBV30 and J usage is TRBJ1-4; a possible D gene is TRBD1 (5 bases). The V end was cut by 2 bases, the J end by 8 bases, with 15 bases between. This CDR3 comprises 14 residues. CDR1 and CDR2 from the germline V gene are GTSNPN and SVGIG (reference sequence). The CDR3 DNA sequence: TGTGCCTGGAGTAGGGACTTATCAGTGGAAAAACTGTTTTTT. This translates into CAWSRDLSVEKLFF.

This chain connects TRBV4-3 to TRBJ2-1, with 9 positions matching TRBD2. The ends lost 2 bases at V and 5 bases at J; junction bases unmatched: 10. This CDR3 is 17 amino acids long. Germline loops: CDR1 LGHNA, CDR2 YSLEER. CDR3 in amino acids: CASSQTMGLALNNEQFF. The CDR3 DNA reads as TGCGCCAGCAGCCAAACAATGGGACTAGCCCTTAACAATGAGCAGTTCTTC.